Only a few counts were recorded for the clone carrying this TCR beta chain. These data belong to a study of T cell repertoires in cytomegalovirus infection. Germline V gene sequence: CDR1 WNHNN, CDR2 SYGVQD (reference sequence). V lost 2 bases, J lost 14 bases, and 12 bases lay in between. CDR3 length: 11 amino acids. TCRdb re-called the reads with MiXCR, one entry per CDR3 protein. Here the sample spans fewer than 700,000 distinct CDR3 sequences, roughly a quarter being singletons. The TCR sequence derives from a human donor in good health (CMV status not recorded). Some clones in this sample may be carry-over from other donors' samples. Sequences were obtained from CD8+ T cells from PBMCs. The chain carries TRBV10-1 and TRBJ1-2; D gene unclear. CDR3 coding DNA: TGCGCCAGCAGTGAGGAGCCTCGCTTAACCTTC. Amino acid sequence: CASSEEPRLTF.